The source of this TCR beta chain is a study of cytomegalovirus exposure and HLA in healthy donors. CDR3 size: 19 residues. V was cut by 4 bases and J by 5 bases, with 28 bases left in between. Looked up from germline, CDR1 is MGHRA and CDR2 is YSYEKL. Clones were sequenced by immunoSEQ multiplex PCR, and TCRdb holds only the in-frame ones, with some missing. Of approximately 59,000 clones in the sample, 80% to 95% are singletons; the top ten hold about 5.7%. The rearrangement joins TRBV4-1 to TRBJ2-3; perhaps TRBD2 as D (6 bases). Specimen: PBMCs. This receptor was obtained from a man aged 18 to 29 in good health and CMV-seropositive. This CDR3 is CASSRKIDGTQTFVDTQYF. The CDR3 DNA is TGCGCCAGCAGCCGCAAAATTGACGGGACTCAGACTTTTGTAGATACGCAGTATTTT.